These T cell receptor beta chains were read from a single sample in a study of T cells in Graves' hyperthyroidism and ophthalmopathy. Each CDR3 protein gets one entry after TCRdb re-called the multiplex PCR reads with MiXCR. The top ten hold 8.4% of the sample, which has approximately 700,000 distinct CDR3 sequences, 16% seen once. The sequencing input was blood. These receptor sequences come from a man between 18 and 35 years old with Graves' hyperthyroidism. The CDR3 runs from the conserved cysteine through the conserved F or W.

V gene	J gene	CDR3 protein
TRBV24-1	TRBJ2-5	CATSDFPEETQYF
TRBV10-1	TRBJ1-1	CASSERVDTEAFF
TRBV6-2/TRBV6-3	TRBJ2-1	CASSYLAGSYYNEQFF
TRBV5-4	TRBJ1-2	CASSTYREAGGYTF
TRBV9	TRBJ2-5	CASSVVTSGRVCVETQYF
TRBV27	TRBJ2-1	CASSPSGTSNEQFF
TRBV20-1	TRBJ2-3	CSARDTRGFTDTQYF
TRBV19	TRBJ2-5	CASSIGGQGREETQYF
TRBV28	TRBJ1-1	CAGKPVDDTEAFF
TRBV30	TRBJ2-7	CAWSRGQGTWEQYF
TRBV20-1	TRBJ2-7	CSADSSGTYEQYF
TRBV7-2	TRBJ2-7	CASSLTSGSFYEQYF
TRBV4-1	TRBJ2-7	CASSQVGTRGISYEQYF
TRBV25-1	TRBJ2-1	CASSDPRRGEQFF
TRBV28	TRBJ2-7	CASSPSTAGKTYEQYF
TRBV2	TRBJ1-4	CASSRDRGEKLFF
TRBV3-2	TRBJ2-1	CATKGGSYNEQFF
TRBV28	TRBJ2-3	CASSSPAGVTTDTQYF
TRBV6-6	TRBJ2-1	CASSYSTQAKNYNEQFF
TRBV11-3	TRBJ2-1	CASSDRHEQFF
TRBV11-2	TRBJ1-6	CASSFGREGSPLHF
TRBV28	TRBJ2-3	CASSPSLSWEESDTQYF
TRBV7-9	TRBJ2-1	CASSFSGILSSEQFF
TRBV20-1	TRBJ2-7	CSARPTENYEQYF
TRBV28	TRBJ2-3	CASKRLAGSDTQYF
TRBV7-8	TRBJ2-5	CASSLWASGGKPRWYF
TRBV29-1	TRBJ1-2	CSVEPTGTGSLFGYGYTF
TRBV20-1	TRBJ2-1	CSATRLRWNEQFF
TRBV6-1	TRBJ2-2	CASSQDTPSTGELFF